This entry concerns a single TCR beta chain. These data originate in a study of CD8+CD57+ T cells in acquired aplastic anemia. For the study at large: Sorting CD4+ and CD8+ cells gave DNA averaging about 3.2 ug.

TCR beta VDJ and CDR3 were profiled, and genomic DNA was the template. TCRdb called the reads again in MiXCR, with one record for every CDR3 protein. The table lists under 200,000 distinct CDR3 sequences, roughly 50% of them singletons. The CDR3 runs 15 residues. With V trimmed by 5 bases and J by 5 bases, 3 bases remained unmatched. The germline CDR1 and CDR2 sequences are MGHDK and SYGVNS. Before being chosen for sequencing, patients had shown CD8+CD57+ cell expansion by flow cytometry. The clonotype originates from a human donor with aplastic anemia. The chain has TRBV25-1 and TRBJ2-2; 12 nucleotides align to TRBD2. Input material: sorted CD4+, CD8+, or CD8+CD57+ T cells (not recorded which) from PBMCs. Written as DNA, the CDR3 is TGTGCCAGCAGTCCTAGCGGGAGGGAAACCGGGGAGCTGTTTTTT. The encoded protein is CASSPSGRETGELFF.